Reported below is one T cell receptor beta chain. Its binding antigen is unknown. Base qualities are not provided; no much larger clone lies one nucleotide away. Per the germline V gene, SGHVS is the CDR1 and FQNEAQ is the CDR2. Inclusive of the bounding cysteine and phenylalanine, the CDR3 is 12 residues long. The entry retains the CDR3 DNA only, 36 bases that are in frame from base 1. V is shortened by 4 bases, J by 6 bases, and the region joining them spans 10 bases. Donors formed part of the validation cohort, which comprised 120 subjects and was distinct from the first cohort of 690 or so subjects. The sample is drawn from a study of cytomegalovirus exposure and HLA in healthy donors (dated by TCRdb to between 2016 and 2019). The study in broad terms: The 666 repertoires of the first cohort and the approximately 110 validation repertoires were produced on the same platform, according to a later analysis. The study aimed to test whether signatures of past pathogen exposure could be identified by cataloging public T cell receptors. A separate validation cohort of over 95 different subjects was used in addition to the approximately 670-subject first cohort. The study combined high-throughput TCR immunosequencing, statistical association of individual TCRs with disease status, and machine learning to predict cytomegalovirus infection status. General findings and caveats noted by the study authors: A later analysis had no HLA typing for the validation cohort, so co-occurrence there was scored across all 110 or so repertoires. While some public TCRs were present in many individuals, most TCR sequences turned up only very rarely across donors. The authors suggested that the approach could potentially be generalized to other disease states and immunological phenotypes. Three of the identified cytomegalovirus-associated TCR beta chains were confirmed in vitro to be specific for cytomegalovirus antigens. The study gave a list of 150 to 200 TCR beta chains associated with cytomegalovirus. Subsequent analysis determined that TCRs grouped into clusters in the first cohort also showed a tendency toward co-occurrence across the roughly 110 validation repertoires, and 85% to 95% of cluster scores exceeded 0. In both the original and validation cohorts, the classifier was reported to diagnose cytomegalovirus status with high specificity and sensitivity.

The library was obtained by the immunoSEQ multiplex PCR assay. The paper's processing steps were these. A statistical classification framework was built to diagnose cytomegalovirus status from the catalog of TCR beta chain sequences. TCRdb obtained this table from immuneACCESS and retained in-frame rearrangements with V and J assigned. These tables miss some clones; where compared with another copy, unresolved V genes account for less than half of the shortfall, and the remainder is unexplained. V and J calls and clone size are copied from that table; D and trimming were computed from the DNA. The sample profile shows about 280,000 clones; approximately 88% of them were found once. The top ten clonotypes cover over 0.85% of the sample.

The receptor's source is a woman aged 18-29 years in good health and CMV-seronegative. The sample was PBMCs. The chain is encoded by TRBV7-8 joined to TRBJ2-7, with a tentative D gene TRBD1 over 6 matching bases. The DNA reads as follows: TGTGCCAGCAGCTCTCAAGGGGGCGAGCAGTACTTC. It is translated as CASSSQGGEQYF.